The clone carrying this T cell receptor (beta chain) was observed a handful of times. Antigen unknown. This CDR3 has 14 residues. Germline CDR1 is MNHNS and CDR2 is SASEGT. V lost 3 bases to trimming and J lost 4 bases, with 12 bases between them. Treatment defined: around 19 received Ad26.COV2.S at low or high dose, single or two shots; about five received placebo; per-sample allocation not given. Sampling happened 63 days after the first vaccine or placebo injection. This record belongs to a study of Ad26.COV2.S vaccination and SARS-CoV-2 variants. General study findings and limits: While placebo recipients had lower spike-specific TCR breadth, vaccine recipients had more. Similar non-spike TCR breadth was observed in recipients of vaccine and of placebo.

Profiled with immunoSEQ multiplex PCR; TCRdb holds only in-frame clones, not every one. There are roughly 390,000 clones in the sample; about nine tenths occur only once, and approximately 3.7% lies in the top ten. The chain carries TRBV6-1 and TRBJ1-2; D unresolved. Sequenced here: peripheral blood, sampled in a trial of Ad26.COV2.S vaccine versus placebo. The receptor comes from a person between 18 and 60 years old who received the Ad26.COV2.S COVID-19 vaccine or a placebo. In nucleotides, the CDR3 is TGTGCCAGCAGTGAGGTGGGAACGGGCTATGGCTACACCTTC. Its translation is CASSEVGTGYGYTF.